The present entry profiles one TCR beta chain with its context. A read error may account for a junction end that differs from germline. The data belong to a study of shared clonotypes between healthy human individuals. Data came from immunoSEQ multiplex PCR; TCRdb stores just in-frame clones and leaves some out. This table has 2 million or so clones, roughly 96% appearing once. Input material: naive CD4+ T cells sorted from blood. Subset of the sample: CD45RA+ positively selected. The clonotype was recovered from a man younger than 35 in good health.

As DNA, the CDR3 is TGCGCCAGCAGGACAGGCAATGAACAACTGTTTTTT. Translating gives CASRTGNEQLFF. The chain joins TRBV5-1 to TRBJ1-4; possibly TRBD1 for D (6 bases). This CDR3 is 12 amino acids long. Germline V gives CDR1 SGHRS, CDR2 YFSETQ.